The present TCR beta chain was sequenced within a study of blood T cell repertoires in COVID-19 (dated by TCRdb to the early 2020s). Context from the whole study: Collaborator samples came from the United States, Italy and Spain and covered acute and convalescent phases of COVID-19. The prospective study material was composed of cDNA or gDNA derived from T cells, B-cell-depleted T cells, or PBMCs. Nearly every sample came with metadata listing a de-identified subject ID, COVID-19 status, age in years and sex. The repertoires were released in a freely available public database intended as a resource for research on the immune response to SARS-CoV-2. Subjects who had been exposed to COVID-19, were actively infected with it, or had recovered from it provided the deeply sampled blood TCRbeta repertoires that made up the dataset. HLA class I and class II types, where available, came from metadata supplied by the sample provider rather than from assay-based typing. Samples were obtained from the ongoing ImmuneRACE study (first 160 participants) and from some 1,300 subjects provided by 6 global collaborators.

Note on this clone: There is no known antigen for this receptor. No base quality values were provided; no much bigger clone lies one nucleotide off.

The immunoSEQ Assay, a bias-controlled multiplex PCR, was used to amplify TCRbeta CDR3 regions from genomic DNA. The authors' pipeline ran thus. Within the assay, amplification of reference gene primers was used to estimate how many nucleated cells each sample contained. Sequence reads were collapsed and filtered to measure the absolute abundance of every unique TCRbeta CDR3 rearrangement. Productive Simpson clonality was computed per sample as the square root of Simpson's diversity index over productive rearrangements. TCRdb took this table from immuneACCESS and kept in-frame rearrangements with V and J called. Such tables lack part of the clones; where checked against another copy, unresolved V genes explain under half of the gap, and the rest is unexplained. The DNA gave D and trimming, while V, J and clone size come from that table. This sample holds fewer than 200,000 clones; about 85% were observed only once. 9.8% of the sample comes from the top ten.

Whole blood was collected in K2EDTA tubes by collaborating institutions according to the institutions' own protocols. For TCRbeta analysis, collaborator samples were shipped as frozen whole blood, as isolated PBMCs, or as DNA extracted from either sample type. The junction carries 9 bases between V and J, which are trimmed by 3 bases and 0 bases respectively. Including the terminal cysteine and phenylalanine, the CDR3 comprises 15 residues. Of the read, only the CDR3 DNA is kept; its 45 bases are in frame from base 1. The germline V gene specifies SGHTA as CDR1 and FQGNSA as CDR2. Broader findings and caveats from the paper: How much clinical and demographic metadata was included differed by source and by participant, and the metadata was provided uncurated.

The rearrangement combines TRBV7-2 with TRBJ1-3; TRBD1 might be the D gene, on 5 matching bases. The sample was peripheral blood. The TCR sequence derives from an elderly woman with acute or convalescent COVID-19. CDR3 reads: CASSFRQTSGNTIYF. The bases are TGTGCCAGCAGCTTCCGACAGACCTCTGGAAACACCATATATTTT.